This T cell receptor (beta chain) was found in a study of T cell repertoires in cytomegalovirus infection. About the study: Indications of both CMV infection and matching HLA type were provided by public TCR beta signatures.

This clonotype was observed a few times. One entry per CDR3 protein, called by TCRdb with MiXCR from the reads. The sample shows 630,000 or so distinct CDR3 sequences, 24% of them seen only once. The CDR3 is 14 residues long. Trimming pared 3 bases from V and 1 base from J, leaving 10 bases between. From germline, CDR1 is DFQATT and CDR2 SNEGSKA (reference sequence). The sequence was obtained from a human donor in good health (CMV status not recorded). Some clones in this sample may be carry-over from other donors' samples. The sample taken for sequencing was CD8+ T cells from PBMCs. The chain couples TRBV20-1 to TRBJ1-5; the D gene is possibly TRBD1 (5 bases). CDR3 in DNA: TGCAGTGCTAGGGGGCACCGAAGCAATCAGCCCCAGCATTTT. Translated: CSARGHRSNQPQHF.